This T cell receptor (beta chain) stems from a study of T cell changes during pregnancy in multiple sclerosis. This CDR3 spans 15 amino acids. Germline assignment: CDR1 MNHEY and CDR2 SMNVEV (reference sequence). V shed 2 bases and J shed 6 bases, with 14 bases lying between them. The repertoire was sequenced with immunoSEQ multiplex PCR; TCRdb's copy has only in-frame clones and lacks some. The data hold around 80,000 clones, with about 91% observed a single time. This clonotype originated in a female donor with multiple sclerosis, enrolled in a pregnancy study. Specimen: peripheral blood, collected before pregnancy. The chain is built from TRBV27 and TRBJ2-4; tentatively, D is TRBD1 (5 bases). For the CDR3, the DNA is TGTGCCAGCAGTTTAATCCAGGGATTGGGAAACATTCAGTACTTC. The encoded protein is CASSLIQGLGNIQYF.